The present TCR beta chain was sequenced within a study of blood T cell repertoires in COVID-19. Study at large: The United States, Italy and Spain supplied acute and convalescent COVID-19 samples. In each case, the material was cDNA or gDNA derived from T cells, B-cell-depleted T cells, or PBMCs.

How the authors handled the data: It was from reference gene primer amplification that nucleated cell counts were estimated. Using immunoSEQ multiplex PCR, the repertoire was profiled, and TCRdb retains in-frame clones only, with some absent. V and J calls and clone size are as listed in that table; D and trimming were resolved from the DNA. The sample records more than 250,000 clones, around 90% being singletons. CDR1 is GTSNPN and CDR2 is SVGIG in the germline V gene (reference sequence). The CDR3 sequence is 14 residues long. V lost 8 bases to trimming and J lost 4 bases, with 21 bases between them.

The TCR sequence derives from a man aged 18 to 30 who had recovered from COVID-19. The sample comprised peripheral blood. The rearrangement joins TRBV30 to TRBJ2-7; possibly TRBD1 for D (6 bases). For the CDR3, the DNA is TGTGCCCTAAAGGCAGGGGACGGATCGTACGAGCAGTACTTC. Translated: CALKAGDGSYEQYF.